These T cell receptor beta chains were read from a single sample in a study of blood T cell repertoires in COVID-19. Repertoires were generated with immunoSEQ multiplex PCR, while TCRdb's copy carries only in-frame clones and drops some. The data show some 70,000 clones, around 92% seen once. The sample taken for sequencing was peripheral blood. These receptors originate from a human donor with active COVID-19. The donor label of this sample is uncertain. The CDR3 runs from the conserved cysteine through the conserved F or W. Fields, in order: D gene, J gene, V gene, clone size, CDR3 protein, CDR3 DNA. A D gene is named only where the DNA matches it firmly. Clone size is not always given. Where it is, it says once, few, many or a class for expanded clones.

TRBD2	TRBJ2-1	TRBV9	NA	CASSVASGYNEQFF	TGTGCCAGCAGCGTAGCTAGCGGCTACAATGAGCAGTTCTTC
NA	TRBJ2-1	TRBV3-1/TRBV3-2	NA	CASSLQGGSYNEQFF	TGTGCCAGCAGCCTCCAGGGAGGCTCCTACAATGAGCAGTTCTTC
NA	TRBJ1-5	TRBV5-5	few	CASSLLLHQPQHF	TGTGCCAGCAGCCTGTTACTTCATCAGCCCCAGCATTTT
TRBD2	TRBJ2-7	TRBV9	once	CASSPAGLAGVGEQYF	TGTGCCAGCAGCCCCGCGGGACTAGCGGGAGTCGGTGAGCAGTACTTC
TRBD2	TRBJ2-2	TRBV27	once	CASSLIGGRAVDGELFF	TGTGCCAGCAGTTTAATTGGCGGGAGGGCCGTGGACGGGGAGCTGTTTTTT
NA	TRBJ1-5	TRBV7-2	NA	CASSFYTGNQPQHF	TGTGCCAGCAGCTTTTATACAGGGAATCAGCCCCAGCATTTT
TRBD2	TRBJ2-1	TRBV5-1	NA	CASSLSGRFHNEQFF	TGCGCCAGCAGCCTAAGCGGGAGGTTCCACAATGAGCAGTTCTTC
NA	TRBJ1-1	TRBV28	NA	CASTTSEGKFAEAFF	TGTGCCAGCACCACTTCGGAGGGTAAGTTCGCTGAAGCTTTCTTT
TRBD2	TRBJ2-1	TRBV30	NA	CAWSSGVAGESGEQFF	TGTGCCTGGAGTAGTGGGGTAGCGGGAGAATCGGGTGAGCAGTTCTTC
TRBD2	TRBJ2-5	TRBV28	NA	CASRTREKETQYF	TGTGCCAGCAGGACGCGGGAGAAAGAGACCCAGTACTTC
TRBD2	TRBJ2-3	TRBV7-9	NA	CASSLELAGADTQYF	TGTGCCAGCAGCTTAGAACTAGCGGGAGCCGATACGCAGTATTTT
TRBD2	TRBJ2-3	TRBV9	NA	CASSVAPSGSITDTQYF	TGTGCCAGCAGCGTAGCCCCTAGCGGGAGTATCACAGATACGCAGTATTTT
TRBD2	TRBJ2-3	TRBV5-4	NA	CASSRRGLAGVTDTQYF	TGTGCCAGCAGTCGGCGGGGACTAGCGGGAGTCACAGATACGCAGTATTTT
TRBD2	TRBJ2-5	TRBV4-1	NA	CASSQDSGEETQYF	TGCGCCAGCAGCCAGGATAGCGGGGAGGAGACCCAGTACTTC
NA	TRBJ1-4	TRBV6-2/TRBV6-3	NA	CASSKAPTPSKTEKLFF	TGTGCCAGCAGTAAGGCCCCGACGCCTAGCAAGACCGAAAAACTGTTTTTT
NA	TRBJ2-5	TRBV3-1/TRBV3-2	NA	CASSSSAEKETQYF	TGTGCCAGCAGCTCGTCAGCGGAAAAAGAGACCCAGTACTTC
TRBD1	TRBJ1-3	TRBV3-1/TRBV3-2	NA	CASTFTGVTGNTIYF	TGTGCCAGCACCTTCACAGGGGTAACTGGAAACACCATATATTTT
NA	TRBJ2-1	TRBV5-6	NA	CASSLSSYNEQFF	TGTGCCAGCAGCTTGTCCAGCTACAATGAGCAGTTCTTC
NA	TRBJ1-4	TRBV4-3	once	CASSQGIGQGPEKLFF	TGCGCCAGCAGCCAAGGGATCGGGCAGGGGCCTGAAAAACTGTTTTTT
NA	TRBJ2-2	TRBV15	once	CATSHRVNTGELFF	TGTGCCACCAGCCACAGGGTAAACACCGGGGAGCTGTTTTTT
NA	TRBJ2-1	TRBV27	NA	CASSSGYNEQFF	TGTGCCAGCAGTTCCGGCTACAATGAGCAGTTCTTC
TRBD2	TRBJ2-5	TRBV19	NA	CASSHPGLAGETQYF	TGTGCCAGTAGCCACCCCGGACTAGCGGGAGAGACCCAGTACTTC
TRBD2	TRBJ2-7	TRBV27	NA	CASSLLGVAGTYEQYF	TGTGCCAGCAGTCTCCTGGGGGTAGCGGGAACCTACGAGCAGTACTTC
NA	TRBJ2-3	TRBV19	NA	CASSNREDTQYF	TGTGCCAGTAGTAACAGGGAAGATACGCAGTATTTT
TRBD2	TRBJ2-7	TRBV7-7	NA	CASSLAGGPQNEQYF	TGTGCCAGCAGCTTAGCGGGAGGGCCTCAGAACGAGCAGTACTTC
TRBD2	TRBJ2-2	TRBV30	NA	CAARLAGGVYGELFF	TGTGCCGCAAGACTAGCGGGAGGAGTGTACGGGGAGCTGTTTTTT
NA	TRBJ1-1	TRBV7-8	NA	CASSTDLRGRNTEAFF	TGTGCCAGCAGCACGGACTTAAGAGGAAGGAACACTGAAGCTTTCTTT
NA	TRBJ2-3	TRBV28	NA	CASSTPGGSTDTQYF	TGTGCCAGCAGTACCCCGGGCGGGAGCACAGATACGCAGTATTTT
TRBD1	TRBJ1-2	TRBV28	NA	CASSRRDSYGYTF	TGTGCCAGCAGTCGACGGGACAGCTATGGCTACACCTTC
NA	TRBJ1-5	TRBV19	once	CASSMTNGQPQHF	TGTGCCAGTAGTATGACAAACGGCCAGCCCCAGCATTTT
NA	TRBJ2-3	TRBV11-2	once	CASSSMGGGGTDTQYF	TGTGCCAGCAGCTCCATGGGGGGAGGTGGCACAGATACGCAGTATTTT
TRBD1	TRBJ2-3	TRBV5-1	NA	CASSSGQGRTDTQYF	TGCGCCAGCAGCTCGGGACAGGGACGCACAGATACGCAGTATTTT
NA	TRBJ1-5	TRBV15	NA	CATSRGQVLHPQHF	TGTGCCACCAGCAGAGGACAGGTTTTGCATCCCCAGCATTTT
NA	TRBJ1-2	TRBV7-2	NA	CASSLAVQEGHIGYTF	TGTGCCAGCAGCTTAGCGGTCCAGGAGGGGCATATAGGCTACACCTTC
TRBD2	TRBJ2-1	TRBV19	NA	CASSIRAGGGEQFF	TGTGCCAGTAGTATTAGAGCGGGAGGCGGTGAGCAGTTCTTC
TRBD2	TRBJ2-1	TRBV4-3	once	CASSQSPGLAGSNEQFF	TGCGCCAGCAGCCAGTCACCGGGACTAGCGGGGTCCAATGAGCAGTTCTTC
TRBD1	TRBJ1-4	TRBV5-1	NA	CASSSDRVPNEKLFF	TGCGCCAGCAGCTCGGACAGGGTCCCTAATGAAAAACTGTTTTTT
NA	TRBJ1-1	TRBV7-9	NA	CASSSQVNTEAFF	TGTGCCAGCAGCTCACAGGTGAACACTGAAGCTTTCTTT
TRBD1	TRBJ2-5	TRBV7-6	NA	CASSIPSGQEIQYF	TGTGCCAGCAGCATACCCTCCGGACAGGAAATACAGTACTTC
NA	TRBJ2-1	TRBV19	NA	CASTPDTLLIYNEQFF	TGTGCCAGTACCCCCGACACCCTACTCATCTACAATGAGCAGTTCTTC
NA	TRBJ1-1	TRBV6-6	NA	CASSYQTGNTEAFF	TGTGCCAGCAGTTACCAGACAGGGAACACTGAAGCTTTCTTT
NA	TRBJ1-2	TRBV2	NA	CASSGLDYGYTF	TGTGCCAGCAGTGGGCTCGACTATGGCTACACCTTC
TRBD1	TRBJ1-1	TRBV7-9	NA	CAVDRGRMNTEAFF	TGTGCCGTTGACAGGGGGCGCATGAACACTGAAGCTTTCTTT